Listed here are 23 T cell receptor beta chains from one sample, sequenced in a study of Graves' ophthalmopathy and Graves' hyperthyroidism. Amplification of TCR beta CDR3 regions used RNA transcripts. A first-round RT-PCR used HTBI primers, followed by a second-round multiplex PCR. Each CDR3 protein is one row after TCRdb ran MiXCR on the multiplex PCR reads. In the table there are hundreds of thousands of distinct CDR3 sequences, about an eighth of which are singletons. The sequenced sample was blood. Receptor source: a woman aged 25 to 39 with Graves' ophthalmopathy.

The rearrangement uses TRBV12-5 and TRBJ2-5; a possible D gene is TRBD1 (5 bases). V dropped 6 bases and J dropped 2 bases, with 10 bases sitting between them. CDR1 is LGHNT, CDR2 FRNRAP, per germline. The CDR3 length is 13 residues. Written as DNA, the CDR3 is TGTGCTAGTGGCCCTGACAGACAAGAGACCCAGTACTTC. Translating gives CASGPDRQETQYF.

A remark on this clonotype: Since a much larger clone is just one base distant, this may be a read error. The chain carries TRBV7-8 and TRBJ2-7; D unclear. Germline CDR1 is SGHVS and CDR2 is FQNEAQ. The CDR3 length is 13 residues. CDR3 nucleotide sequence: TGTGTCAGCGCTGGACGGAGCTCCTACGAGCAGTACTTC. Translated: CVSAGRSSYEQYF.

This clonotype was detected a few times. V and J are TRBV2 and TRBJ2-5; D remains ambiguous. CDR1 is SNHLY, CDR2 FYNNEI, per germline. The CDR3 contains 12 residues. V dropped 6 bases and J dropped 1 base, with 6 bases sitting between them. The CDR3 region is CASRAAQETQYF. CDR3 nucleotide sequence: TGTGCCAGCAGGGCGGCCCAAGAGACCCAGTACTTC.

A word on this clonotype: This is likely a read error, given that the CDR3 carries no conserved phenylalanine or tryptophan at its end. The chain joins TRBV7-2 to TRBJ2-7, with 8 nucleotides matching TRBD1. Germline CDR1 and CDR2: SGHTA and FQGNSA. V trimming: 5 bases; J trimming: 1 base; junction bases outside the gene matches: 7. The CDR3 has 15 amino acids. The CDR3 bases are TGTGCCAGCAGCGGAGGGACAGGTGCTTCCTACGAGCAGTACTAC. Amino acids: CASSGGTGASYEQYY.

The chain carries TRBV28 and TRBJ2-7, with 9 bases fitting TRBD1. The CDR3 is 17 residues long. V dropped 5 bases and J dropped 2; count of bases not matched to a gene: 13. The germline V gene encodes CDR1 MDHEN and CDR2 SYDVKM. The CDR3 here is CASSPSPGTGNTYEQYF. The CDR3 region has the DNA TGTGCCAGCAGTCCCAGTCCCGGGACAGGGAATACCTACGAGCAGTACTTC. The full variable domain, its missing parts supplied by reference TRBV28 and TRBJ2-7, is DVKVTQSSRYLVKRTGEKVFLECVQDMDHENMFWYRQDPGLGLRLIYFSYDVKMKEKGDIPEGYSVSREKKERFSLILESASTNQTSMYLCASSPSPGTGNTYEQYFGPGTRLTVT.

This clonotype was recorded many times. The rearrangement links TRBV2 to TRBJ1-1; the D is unclear. Germline values: CDR1 SNHLY, CDR2 FYNNEI. The CDR3 has 15 residues. V gave up 7 bases and J gave up 1 base, with 16 bases separating them. In DNA form, the CDR3 reads TGTGCCAGCACCCTATCGACGGCGGAGAACACTGAAGCTTTCTTT. It translates to CASTLSTAENTEAFF.

This clonotype was detected ten times or more. The chain recombines TRBV6-2 or TRBV6-3 with TRBJ2-1, with 13 bases fitting TRBD2. The germline V gene has CDR1 MNHEY and CDR2 SVGEGT. This CDR3 is 15 amino acids long. After removal of 5 bases from V and 7 bases from J, the junction contained 5 bases not matched to a gene. CDR3 loop: CASSTSGRAKNEQFF. The DNA for the CDR3 is TGTGCCAGCAGTACTAGCGGGAGGGCCAAGAATGAGCAGTTCTTC.

This clonotype came up many times. The V gene is TRBV19, the J gene TRBJ2-2, with unresolved D. Germline assignment: CDR1 LNHDA and CDR2 SQIVND (reference sequence). Trimming cost V 9 bases and J 6 bases, with 8 bases left between them. This CDR3 has 11 residues. CDR3 residues: CASHVAGELFF. The DNA of the CDR3 is TGTGCCAGCCACGTGGCCGGGGAGCTGTTTTTT.

This clonotype was detected many times. The chain uses TRBV12-3 or TRBV12-4 and TRBJ1-1, with a possible D match to TRBD1 (5 bases). Trimming cost V 6 bases and J 4 bases, with 18 bases left between them. CDR3 size: 15 residues. This CDR3 is CASSRVLGESTEAFF. The CDR3 DNA follows: TGTGCCAGCAGCCGTGTCCTGGGGGAGAGCACTGAAGCTTTCTTT.

This clonotype was detected ten times or more. J is TRBJ1-6 and V is TRBV25-1; possibly TRBD1 for D (5 bases). CDR3 length equals 15 residues. V was pared by 2 bases and J by 6 bases, with 11 bases between. In germline, CDR1 is MGHDK, CDR2 SYGVNS. CDR3 loop: CASSEGVQGNSPLHF. CDR3 in DNA: TGTGCCAGCAGTGAAGGGGTCCAGGGTAATTCACCCCTCCACTTT. Using reference TRBV25-1 and TRBJ1-6 for the parts outside the CDR3, the full variable domain is EADIYQTPRYLVIGTGKKITLECSQTMGHDKMYWYQQDPGMELHLIHYSYGVNSTEKGDLSSESTVSRIRTEHFPLTLESARPSHTSQYLCASSEGVQGNSPLHFGNGTRLTVT.

About this clonotype: A much larger clone lies a single base off, so this may be a read error. The chain joins TRBV6-1 to TRBJ2-7, with a possible D match to TRBD2 (5 bases). Between the trimmed V and J ends, which lost 11 bases and 3 bases, there was a span of 17 bases. CDR3 length: 13 residues. Germline V gives CDR1 MNHNS, CDR2 SASEGT. CDR3 sequence: CAVGLGSVYEQYF. As DNA, the CDR3 is TGTGCCGTAGGACTGGGGAGCGTCTACGAGCAGTACTTC.

V usage is TRBV13 and J usage is TRBJ2-5; possible D gene TRBD2, 6 bases. V lost 2 bases and J lost 0, with 7 bases in between. Germline values: CDR1 PRHDT, CDR2 FYEKMQ (reference sequence). CDR3 length: 14 residues. CDR3 DNA sequence: TGTGCCAGCAGCTTACGCGGGGACCAAGAGACCCAGTACTTC. Translated, it gives CASSLRGDQETQYF.

This clonotype turned up a few times. The chain couples TRBV30 to TRBJ2-3; no reliable D call. This CDR3 has 14 residues. CDR1 is GTSNPN and CDR2 is SVGIG in the germline V gene (reference sequence). Trimming shortened V by 2 bases and J by 4 bases, and 13 bases separated the two germline ends. This chain's CDR3 is CAWSWLSGPDTQYF. The DNA of the CDR3 is TGTGCCTGGAGTTGGCTGTCCGGCCCAGATACGCAGTATTTT. Full variable domain (remainder filled in from reference TRBV30 and TRBJ2-3): SQTIHQWPATLVQPVGSPLSLECTVEGTSNPNLYWYRQAAGRGLQLLFYSVGIGQISSEVPQNLSASRPQDRQFILSSKKLLLSDSGFYLCAWSWLSGPDTQYFGPGTRLTVL.

This clonotype occurred many times. The genes are TRBV5-1 and TRBJ2-5, with 8 bases matching TRBD1. Germline CDR1 and CDR2: SGHRS and YFSETQ. The CDR3 totals 16 residues. The V segment lost 0 bases and the J segment 3 bases; nucleotides outside the gene matches: 7. CDR3 nucleotides: TGCGCCAGCAGCTTGGGGGACAGGCTGCGAGAAGAGACCCAGTACTTC. This gives the protein CASSLGDRLREETQYF.

This clonotype was recorded many times. This chain joins TRBV27 and TRBJ1-3; D is perhaps TRBD1 (5 bases). The CDR3 consists of 14 residues. V dropped 9 bases and J dropped 0 bases, with 12 bases sitting between them. Per germline, CDR1 MNHEY and CDR2 SMNVEV (reference sequence). CDR3 DNA: TGTGCCAGAAATGGGGGGTTCTCTGGAAACACCATATATTTT. Translation: CARNGGFSGNTIYF.

The chain has TRBV18 and TRBJ2-7; D not resolved. The CDR3 length is 12 residues. The germline V gene has CDR1 KGHSH and CDR2 LQKENI. With 1 base removed from V and 4 bases from J, the gap between germline ends came to 5 bases. CDR3 DNA sequence: TGTGCCAGCTCACCACAAAATTACGAGCAGTACTTC. Protein sequence: CASSPQNYEQYF.

This clonotype was observed many times. J is TRBJ1-5 and V is TRBV7-8, with D hard to call. Trimming took off 4 bases at V and 0 bases at J, with 13 bases between the two ends. Looked up from germline, CDR1 is SGHVS and CDR2 is FQNEAQ. The CDR3 loop spans 16 amino acids. The CDR3 coding sequence is TGTGCCAGCAGCTATTCCCGGGCAAATAGCAATCAGCCCCAGCATTTT. Its protein is CASSYSRANSNQPQHF.

This clonotype was seen more than once but under ten times. The chain couples TRBV4-2 to TRBJ1-1; D is perhaps TRBD1 (6 bases). V lost 3 bases, J lost 4 bases, and 21 bases lay in between. CDR3 length: 17 residues. Per the germline V gene, CDR1 is LGHNA and CDR2 is YNFKEQ. CDR3 protein: CASSQKQGGGRSTEAFF. CDR3 in DNA: TGTGCCAGCAGCCAGAAACAGGGTGGGGGTCGGAGCACTGAAGCTTTCTTT.

The V call is TRBV5-1, the J call TRBJ2-2; TRBD2 is a possible D gene (6 bases). Germline assignment: CDR1 SGHRS and CDR2 YFSETQ. Trimming left V 2 bases short and J 4 bases short, with 15 bases between. The CDR3 totals 16 residues. The CDR3 reads CASSFKPGEGTGELFF. CDR3 nucleotides: TGCGCCAGCAGCTTCAAACCGGGAGAAGGCACCGGGGAGCTGTTTTTT.

This clonotype was seen repeatedly, ten times or more. This chain's CDR3 is CSADTGTSGYQETQYF. The CDR3 region has the DNA TGCAGTGCCGATACCGGGACTAGTGGGTACCAAGAGACCCAGTACTTC. J is TRBJ2-5 and V is TRBV20-1; the match to TRBD2 covers 8 bases. This CDR3 spans 16 amino acids. Germline assignment: CDR1 DFQATT and CDR2 SNEGSKA (reference sequence). The junction had 12 bases not matched to a gene; V was cut back by 6 bases and J by 0 bases.

Many counts were recorded for this clonotype. This chain uses TRBV6-2 or TRBV6-3 with TRBJ2-2, with a possible D match to TRBD1 (6 bases). Germline V CDR1 and CDR2: MNHEY, SVGEGT. The germline V and J ends were trimmed by 2 bases and 3 bases, with 10 bases remaining between them. The CDR3 covers 15 residues. The CDR3 region is CASSYAHRDTGELFF. For the CDR3, the DNA is TGTGCCAGCAGTTACGCCCACAGGGACACCGGGGAGCTGTTTTTT.

This clonotype was counted at least ten times. The chain carries TRBV15 and TRBJ2-5; D gene unclear. Looked up from germline, CDR1 is LNHNV and CDR2 is YYDKDF (reference sequence). Between the trimmed V and J ends, which lost 0 bases and 1 base, there was a span of 6 bases. CDR3 length: 14 amino acids. Here the CDR3 reads CATSRDSGQETQYF. CDR3 DNA: TGTGCCACCAGCAGAGATTCCGGCCAAGAGACCCAGTACTTC.

In this sample, this clonotype turned up many times. V gene TRBV13 combines with J gene TRBJ1-5; D perhaps matches TRBD1 (6 bases). The CDR3 loop spans 16 amino acids. The V end was cut by 5 bases, the J end by 5 bases, with 19 bases between. From germline, CDR1 is PRHDT and CDR2 FYEKMQ (reference sequence). CDR3 sequence reads: CASSLRQGTRDQPQHF. The CDR3 coding sequence is TGTGCCAGCAGCCTCAGGCAGGGGACTAGGGATCAGCCCCAGCATTTT.